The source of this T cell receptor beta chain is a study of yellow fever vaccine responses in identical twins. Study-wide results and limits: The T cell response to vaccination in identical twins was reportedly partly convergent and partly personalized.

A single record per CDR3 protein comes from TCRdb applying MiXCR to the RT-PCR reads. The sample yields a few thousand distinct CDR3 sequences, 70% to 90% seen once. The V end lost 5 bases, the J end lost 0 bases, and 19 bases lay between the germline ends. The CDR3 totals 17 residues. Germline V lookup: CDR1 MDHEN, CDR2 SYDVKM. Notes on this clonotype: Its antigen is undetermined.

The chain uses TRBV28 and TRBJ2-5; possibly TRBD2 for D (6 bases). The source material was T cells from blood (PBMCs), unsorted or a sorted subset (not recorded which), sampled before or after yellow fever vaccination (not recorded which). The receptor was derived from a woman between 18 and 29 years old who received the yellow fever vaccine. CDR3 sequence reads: CASSLSPGTSYQETQYF. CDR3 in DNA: TGTGCCAGCAGTCTAAGTCCCGGGACTTCGTACCAAGAGACCCAGTACTTC.